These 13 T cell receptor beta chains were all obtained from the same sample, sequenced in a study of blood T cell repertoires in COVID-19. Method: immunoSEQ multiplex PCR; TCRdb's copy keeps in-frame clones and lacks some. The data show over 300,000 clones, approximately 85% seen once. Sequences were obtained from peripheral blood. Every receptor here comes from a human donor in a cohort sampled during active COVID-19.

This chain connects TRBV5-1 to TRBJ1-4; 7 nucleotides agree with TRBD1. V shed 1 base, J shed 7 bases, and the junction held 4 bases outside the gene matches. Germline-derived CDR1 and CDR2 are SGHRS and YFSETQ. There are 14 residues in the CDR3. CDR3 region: CASSLTGAGEKLFF. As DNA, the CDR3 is TGCGCCAGCAGCTTGACAGGGGCGGGTGAAAAACTGTTTTTT.

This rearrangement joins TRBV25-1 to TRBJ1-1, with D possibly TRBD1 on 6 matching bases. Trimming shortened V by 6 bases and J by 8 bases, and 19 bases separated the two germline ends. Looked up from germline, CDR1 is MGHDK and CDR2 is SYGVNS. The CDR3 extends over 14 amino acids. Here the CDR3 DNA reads TGTGCCAGCAGAACAAGGGGGTCTAGGGGCGAAGCTTTCTTT. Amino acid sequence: CASRTRGSRGEAFF.

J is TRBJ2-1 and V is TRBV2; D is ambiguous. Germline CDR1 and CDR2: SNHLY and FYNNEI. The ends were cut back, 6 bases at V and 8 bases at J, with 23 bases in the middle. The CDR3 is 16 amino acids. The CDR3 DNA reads TGTGCCAGCAGAAGAAGCGCCTCCCCCTTACTGCATGAGCAGTTCTTC. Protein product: CASRRSASPLLHEQFF.

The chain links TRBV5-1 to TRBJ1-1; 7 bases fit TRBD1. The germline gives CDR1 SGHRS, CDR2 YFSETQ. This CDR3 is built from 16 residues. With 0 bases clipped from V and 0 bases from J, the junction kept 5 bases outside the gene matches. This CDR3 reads CASSLETGMMNTEAFF. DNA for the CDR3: TGCGCCAGCAGCTTGGAGACAGGGATGATGAACACTGAAGCTTTCTTT.

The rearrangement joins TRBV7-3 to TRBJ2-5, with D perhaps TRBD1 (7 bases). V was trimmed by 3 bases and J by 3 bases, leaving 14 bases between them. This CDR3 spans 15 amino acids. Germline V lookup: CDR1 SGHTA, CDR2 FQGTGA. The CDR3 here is CASSLEGASKETQYF. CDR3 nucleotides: TGTGCCAGCAGCTTGGAGGGGGCGTCCAAAGAGACCCAGTACTTC. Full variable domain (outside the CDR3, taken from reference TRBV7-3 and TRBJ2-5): GAGVSQTPSNKVTEKGKYVELRCDPISGHTALYWYRQSLGQGPEFLIYFQGTGAADDSGLPNDRFFAVRPEGSVSTLKIQRTERGDSAVYLCASSLEGASKETQYFGPGTRLLVL.

The CDR3 loop is CASSVGRVFYNEQFF. CDR3 nucleotide sequence: TGTGCCAGCAGCGTTGGGAGGGTTTTCTACAATGAGCAGTTCTTC. This rearrangement joins TRBV9 to TRBJ2-1; 7 nucleotides agree with TRBD2. The germline CDR1 and CDR2 sequences are SGDLS and YYNGEE. The CDR3 extends over 15 amino acids. V shed 2 bases, J shed 3 bases, and the junction held 5 bases outside the gene matches.

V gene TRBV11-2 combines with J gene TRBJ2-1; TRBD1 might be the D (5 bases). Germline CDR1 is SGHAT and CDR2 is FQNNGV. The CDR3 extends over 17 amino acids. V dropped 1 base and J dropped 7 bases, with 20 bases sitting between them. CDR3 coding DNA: TGTGCCAGCAGCTTAGTTTATCAGGGTAGCTTGGGGAATGAGCAGTTCTTC. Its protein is CASSLVYQGSLGNEQFF.

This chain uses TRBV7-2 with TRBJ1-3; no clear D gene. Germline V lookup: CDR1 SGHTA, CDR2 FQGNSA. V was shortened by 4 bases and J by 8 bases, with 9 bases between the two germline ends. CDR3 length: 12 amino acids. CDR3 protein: CASSSGEYTIYF. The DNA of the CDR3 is TGTGCCAGCAGCTCCGGGGAATACACCATATATTTT.

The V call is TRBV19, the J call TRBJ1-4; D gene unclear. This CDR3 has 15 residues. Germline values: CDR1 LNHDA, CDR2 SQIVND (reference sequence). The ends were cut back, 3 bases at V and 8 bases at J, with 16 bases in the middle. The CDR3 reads CASSILVPRGEKLFF. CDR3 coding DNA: TGTGCCAGTAGTATCCTGGTACCCCGCGGCGAAAAACTGTTTTTT. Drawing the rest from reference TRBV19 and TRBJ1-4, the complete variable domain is DGGITQSPKYLFRKEGQNVTLSCEQNLNHDAMYWYRQDPGQGLRLIYYSQIVNDFQKGDIAEGYSVSREKKESFPLTVTSAQKNPTAFYLCASSILVPRGEKLFFGSGTQLSVL.

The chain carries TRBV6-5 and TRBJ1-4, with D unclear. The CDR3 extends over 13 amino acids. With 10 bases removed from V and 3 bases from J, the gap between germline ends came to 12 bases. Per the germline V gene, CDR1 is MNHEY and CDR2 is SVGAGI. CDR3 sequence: CATKTDSNEKLFF. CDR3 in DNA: TGTGCCACCAAGACGGACTCTAATGAAAAACTGTTTTTT.

The CDR3 is CAWSVQSGRELFF. The DNA for the CDR3 is TGTGCCTGGAGTGTACAGTCAGGAAGAGAACTGTTTTTT. V usage is TRBV30 and J usage is TRBJ1-4; D is uncertain. Trimming removed 0 bases from V and 12 bases from J, with 14 bases in between. The V gene's germline CDR1 is GTSNPN and CDR2 SVGIG (reference sequence). This CDR3 contains 13 residues. Filled out from reference TRBV30 and TRBJ1-4, the complete variable domain reads SQTIHQWPATLVQPVGSPLSLECTVEGTSNPNLYWYRQAAGRGLQLLFYSVGIGQISSEVPQNLSASRPQDRQFILSSKKLLLSDSGFYLCAWSVQSGRELFFGSGTQLSVL.

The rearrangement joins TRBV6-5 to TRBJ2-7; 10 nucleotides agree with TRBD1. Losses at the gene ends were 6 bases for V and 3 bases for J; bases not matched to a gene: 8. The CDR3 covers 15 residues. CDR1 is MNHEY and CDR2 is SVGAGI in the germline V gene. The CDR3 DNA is TGTGCCAGCAGGCCACCGGGACAGGGGTTCTACGAGCAGTACTTC. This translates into CASRPPGQGFYEQYF.

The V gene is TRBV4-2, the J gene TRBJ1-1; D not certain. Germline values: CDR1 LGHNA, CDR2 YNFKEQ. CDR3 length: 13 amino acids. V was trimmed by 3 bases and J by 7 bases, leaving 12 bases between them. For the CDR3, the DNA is TGTGCCAGCAGCCATTCTCGGAGTAGTGAAGCTTTCTTT. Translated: CASSHSRSSEAFF.